Below, one TCR beta chain is given with its context. Its cognate antigen is unknown. These data are taken from a study of blood T cells in healthy people across ages. Study-level results: Naive CD4+ cells and diversity were both higher in long-lived donors than in aged donors.

The CDR3 contains 14 residues. The V end lost 5 bases, the J end lost 5 bases, and 15 bases lay between the germline ends. From germline, CDR1 is SEHNR and CDR2 FQNEAQ (reference sequence). Using a J-beta primer mix together with a sample-barcoded 5' primer, a second PCR was run for roughly 6 to 12 cycles. TCRdb fed the 5' RACE reads into MiXCR, producing one record per CDR3 protein. The data contain about 1,800,000 distinct CDR3 sequences, about 28% of them seen just once; the ten biggest clones take up 7% to 9%. Material for sequencing was blood. The clonotype originates from a woman aged 30 to 39 in good health. This chain uses TRBV7-9 with TRBJ1-2; D call uncertain. The CDR3 loop is CASSQQTPAYGYTF. The DNA of the CDR3 is TGTGCCAGCAGCCAACAGACACCGGCGTATGGCTACACCTTC. The full variable domain, completed using reference TRBV7-9 and TRBJ1-2, is DTGVSQNPRHKITKRGQNVTFRCDPISEHNRLYWYRQTLGQGPEFLTYFQNEAQLEKSRLLSDRFSAERPKGSFSTLEIQRTEQGDSAMYLCASSQQTPAYGYTFGSGTRLTVV.